The table lists the clone carrying this TCR beta chain with a few counts. Each CDR3 protein gets one entry after TCRdb re-called the RT-PCR reads with MiXCR. This table has hundreds of thousands of distinct CDR3 sequences, 14% appearing once. The CDR3 extends over 18 amino acids. After removal of 1 base from V and 1 base from J, the junction contained 10 bases not matched to a gene. In germline, CDR1 is DFQATT, CDR2 SNEGSKA (reference sequence). This clonotype was sampled from a female donor in good health, serving as a healthy control. This chain uses TRBV20-1 with TRBJ2-3, with 11 positions matching TRBD1. The specimen sequenced was memory CD4+ T cells from blood. The CDR3 nucleotides read TGCAGTGCTAGAGGGACAGGGGGCTTCCAGGGTGGCACAGATACGCAGTATTTT. The encoded protein is CSARGTGGFQGGTDTQYF.